One and the same sample provided the 10 T cell receptor beta chains below, sequenced in a study of human versus mouse CDR3 diversity and MHC coevolution. Using immunoSEQ multiplex PCR, the repertoire was profiled, and TCRdb retains in-frame clones only, with some absent. This table holds over 60,000 clones, less than 95% found once. Material for sequencing was naive CD4+ T cells from blood. Indicated subset: CD45RO-negative CD62L-positive naive CD4 T cells. These TCRs come from a person aged 25 to 75 in good health.

In its sample, this clone was seen once. This chain links TRBV13 with TRBJ2-3, with D maybe TRBD1 (6 bases). Per germline, CDR1 PRHDT and CDR2 FYEKMQ (reference sequence). V lost 0 bases and J lost 1, with 11 bases in between. The CDR3 is 16 amino acids. CDR3 coding DNA: TGTGCCAGCAGCTTAGGGGGGGCAATCCGCACAGATACGCAGTATTTT. It is translated as CASSLGGAIRTDTQYF.

V is TRBV10-3 and J is TRBJ2-7; possibly TRBD2 for D (6 bases). Trimming removed 0 bases from V and 0 bases from J, with 18 bases in between. The CDR3 extends over 18 amino acids. Germline loops: CDR1 ENHRY, CDR2 SYGVKD. CDR3 region: CAISESRTPWRGSYEQYF. The CDR3 DNA is TGTGCCATCAGTGAGTCCCGGACACCTTGGAGGGGCTCCTACGAGCAGTACTTC.

This chain joins TRBV10-1 and TRBJ2-1, with a weak D call TRBD1 (5 bases). Deletions cut 2 bases from V and 7 bases from J, with 6 bases between. Germline-derived CDR1 and CDR2 are WNHNN and SYGVQD (reference sequence). This CDR3 is 12 amino acids long. CDR3 bases: TGCGCCAGCAGTGAGAGACAGAATGAGCAGTTCTTC. Translating gives CASSERQNEQFF.

The chain couples TRBV5-4 to TRBJ1-2, with TRBD1 identical over 11 bases. Trimming at V came to 4 bases and at J to 8 bases, leaving 7 bases not matched to a gene. This CDR3 comprises 14 residues. CDR1 is SGHNT and CDR2 is YYREEE in the germline V gene (reference sequence). CDR3 in DNA: TGTGCCAGCAGCCCGCCGGGACAGGGGGAGGGCTACACCTTC. Translated: CASSPPGQGEGYTF.

The rearrangement uses TRBV27 and TRBJ2-5; TRBD2 might be the D (6 bases). Trimming stripped 5 bases from V and 5 bases from J, with 15 bases between. In germline, CDR1 is MNHEY, CDR2 SMNVEV (reference sequence). The CDR3 sequence is 14 residues long. The CDR3 sequence: CASSVYRDLETQYF. CDR3 DNA: TGTGCCAGCAGTGTCTACCGGGACTTGGAGACCCAGTACTTC.

This chain connects TRBV30 to TRBJ1-2, with 8 positions matching TRBD1. Germline V gene sequence: CDR1 GTSNPN, CDR2 SVGIG (reference sequence). J lost 4 bases, V lost 3 bases, and 7 bases had no gene match. CDR3 length: 14 residues. The CDR3 DNA is TGTGCCTGGAGCCAGGACAGGGCCGGCTATGGCTACACCTTC. This sequence encodes CAWSQDRAGYGYTF.

The chain joins TRBV7-9 to TRBJ2-3; D is uncertain. The germline V gene encodes CDR1 SEHNR and CDR2 FQNEAQ (reference sequence). The CDR3 has 12 residues. The V gene lost 0 bases and the J gene lost 8 bases, with 6 bases spanning the gap. CDR3 sequence (DNA): TGTGCCAGCAGCTTAGCGGCGGTTACGCAGTATTTT. It yields the protein CASSLAAVTQYF.

J is TRBJ2-5 and V is TRBV9, with 11 bases aligning to TRBD2. Trimming cost V 1 base and J 5 bases; bases outside gene matches: 4. Germline CDR1 reads SGDLS; CDR2 reads YYNGEE. The CDR3 extends over 15 amino acids. The CDR3 region is CASSVRASGGETQYF. CDR3 coding DNA: TGTGCCAGCAGCGTAAGGGCTAGCGGGGGGGAGACCCAGTACTTC.

The count of this clone is one. V usage is TRBV5-1 and J usage is TRBJ1-4; the D gene is possibly TRBD1 (5 bases). Germline-derived CDR1 and CDR2 are SGHRS and YFSETQ. This CDR3 comprises 15 residues. V was trimmed by 0 bases and J by 4 bases, leaving 10 bases between them. The CDR3 reads CASSLGSGNNEKLFF. The DNA of the CDR3 is TGCGCCAGCAGCTTGGGGTCAGGGAATAATGAAAAACTGTTTTTT.

This chain links TRBV5-4 with TRBJ2-2; D might be TRBD1 (6 bases). The germline V and J ends were trimmed by 2 bases and 4 bases, with 12 bases remaining between them. The CDR3 is 15 residues long. Germline V gene sequence: CDR1 SGHNT, CDR2 YYREEE (reference sequence). CDR3 in amino acids: CASSFGLGGTGELFF. In DNA, the CDR3 is TGTGCCAGCAGCTTTGGGCTAGGGGGCACCGGGGAGCTGTTTTTT. The full variable domain, rest sourced from reference TRBV5-4 and TRBJ2-2, is ETGVTQSPTHLIKTRGQQVTLRCSSQSGHNTVSWYQQALGQGPQFIFQYYREEENGRGNFPPRFSGLQFPNYSSELNVNALELDDSALYLCASSFGLGGTGELFFGEGSRLTVL.